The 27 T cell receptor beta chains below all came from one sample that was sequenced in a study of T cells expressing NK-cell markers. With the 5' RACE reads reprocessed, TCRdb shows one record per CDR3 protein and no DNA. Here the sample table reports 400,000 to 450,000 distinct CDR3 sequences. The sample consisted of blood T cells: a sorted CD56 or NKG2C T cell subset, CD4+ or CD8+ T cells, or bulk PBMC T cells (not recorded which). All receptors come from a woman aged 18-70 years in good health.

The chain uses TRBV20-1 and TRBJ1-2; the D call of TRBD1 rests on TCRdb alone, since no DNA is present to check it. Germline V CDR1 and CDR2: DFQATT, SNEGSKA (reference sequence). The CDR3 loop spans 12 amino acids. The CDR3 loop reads CSASWGAVGYTF.

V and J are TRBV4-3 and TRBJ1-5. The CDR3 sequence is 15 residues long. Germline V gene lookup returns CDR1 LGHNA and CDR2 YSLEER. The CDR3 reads CASSQDLRGRQPQHF.

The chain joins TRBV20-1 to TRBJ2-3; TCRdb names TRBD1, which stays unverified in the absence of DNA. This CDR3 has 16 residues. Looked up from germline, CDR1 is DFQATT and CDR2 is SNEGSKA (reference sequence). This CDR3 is CSARAYRGVVADTQYF.

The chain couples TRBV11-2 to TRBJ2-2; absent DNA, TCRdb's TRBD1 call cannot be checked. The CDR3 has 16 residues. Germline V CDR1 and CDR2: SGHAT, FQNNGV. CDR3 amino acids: CASSPFGRWGIRELFF.

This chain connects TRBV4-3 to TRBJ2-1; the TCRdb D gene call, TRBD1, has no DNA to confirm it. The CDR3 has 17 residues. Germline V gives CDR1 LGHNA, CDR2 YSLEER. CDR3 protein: CASSPHAGGASYNEQFF.

The CDR3 spells CASSLRLGSGNQPQHF. V and J are TRBV5-6 and TRBJ1-5. Germline-derived CDR1 and CDR2 are SGHDT and YYEEEE. The CDR3 sequence is 16 residues long.

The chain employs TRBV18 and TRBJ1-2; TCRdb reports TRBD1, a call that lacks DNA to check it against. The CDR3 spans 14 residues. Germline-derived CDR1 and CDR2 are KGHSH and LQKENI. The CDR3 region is CASSPQRGTYGYTF.

CDR3: CSARDLGLAGNNEQFF. The chain combines TRBV20-1 with TRBJ2-1; the TRBD2 assignment by TCRdb is unverifiable without DNA. CDR1 and CDR2 from the germline V gene are DFQATT and SNEGSKA (reference sequence). CDR3 size: 16 residues.

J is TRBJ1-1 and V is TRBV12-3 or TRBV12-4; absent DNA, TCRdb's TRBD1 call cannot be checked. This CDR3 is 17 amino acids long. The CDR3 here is CASSLGTDRVGGLEAFF.

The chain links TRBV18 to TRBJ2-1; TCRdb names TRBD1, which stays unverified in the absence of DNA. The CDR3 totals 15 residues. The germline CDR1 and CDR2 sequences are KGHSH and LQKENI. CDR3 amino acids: CASAMGRGRLNEQFF.

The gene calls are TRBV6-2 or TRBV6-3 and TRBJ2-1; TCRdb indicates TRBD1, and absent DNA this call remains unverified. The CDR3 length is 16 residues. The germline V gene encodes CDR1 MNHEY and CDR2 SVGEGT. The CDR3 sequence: CASRKIHRGGNNEQFF.

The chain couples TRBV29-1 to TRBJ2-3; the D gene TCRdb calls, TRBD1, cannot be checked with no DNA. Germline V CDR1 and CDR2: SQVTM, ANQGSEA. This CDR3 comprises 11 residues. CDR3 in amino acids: CSGQGADTQYF.

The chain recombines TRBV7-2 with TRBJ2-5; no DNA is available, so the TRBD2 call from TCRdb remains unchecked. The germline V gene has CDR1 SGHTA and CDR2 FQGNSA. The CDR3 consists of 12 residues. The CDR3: CASSSGTSALYF.

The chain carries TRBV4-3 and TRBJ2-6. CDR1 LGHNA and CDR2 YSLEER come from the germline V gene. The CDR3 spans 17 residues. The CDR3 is CASSQLKGPGGANVLTF.

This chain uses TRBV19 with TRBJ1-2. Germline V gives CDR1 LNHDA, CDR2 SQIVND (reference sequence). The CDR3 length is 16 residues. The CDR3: CASRRKTDLANYGYTF. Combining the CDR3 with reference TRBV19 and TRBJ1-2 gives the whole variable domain DGGITQSPKYLFRKEGQNVTLSCEQNLNHDAMYWYRQDPGQGLRLIYYSQIVNDFQKGDIAEGYSVSREKKESFPLTVTSAQKNPTAFYLCASRRKTDLANYGYTFGSGTRLTVV.

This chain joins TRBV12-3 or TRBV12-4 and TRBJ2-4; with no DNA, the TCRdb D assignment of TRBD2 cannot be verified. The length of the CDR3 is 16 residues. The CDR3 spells CASGTTLALDKNIQYF.

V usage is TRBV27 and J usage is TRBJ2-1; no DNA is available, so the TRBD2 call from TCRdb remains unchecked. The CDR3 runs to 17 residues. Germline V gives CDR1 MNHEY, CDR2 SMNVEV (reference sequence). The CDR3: CASRLTGGTSFFNEQFF.

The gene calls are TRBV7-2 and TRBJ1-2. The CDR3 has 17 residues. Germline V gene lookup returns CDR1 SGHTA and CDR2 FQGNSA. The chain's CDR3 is CASSYPRLANANYGYTF. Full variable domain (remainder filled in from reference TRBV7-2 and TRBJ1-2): GAGVSQSPSNKVTEKGKDVELRCDPISGHTALYWYRQSLGQGLEFLIYFQGNSAPDKSGLPSDRFSAERTGGSVSTLTIQRTQQEDSAVYLCASSYPRLANANYGYTFGSGTRLTVV.

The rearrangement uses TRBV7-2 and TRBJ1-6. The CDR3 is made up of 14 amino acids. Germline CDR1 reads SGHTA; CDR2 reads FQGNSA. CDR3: CASSRWDFDSPLHF.

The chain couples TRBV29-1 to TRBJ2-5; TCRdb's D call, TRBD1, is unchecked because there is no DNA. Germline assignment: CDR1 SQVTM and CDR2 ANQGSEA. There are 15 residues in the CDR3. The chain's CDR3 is CSVYRRQAQQETQYF.

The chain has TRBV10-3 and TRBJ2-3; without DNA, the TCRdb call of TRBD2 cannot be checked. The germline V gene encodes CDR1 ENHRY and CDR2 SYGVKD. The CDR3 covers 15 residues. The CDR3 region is CAIAGWGGSTDTQYF.

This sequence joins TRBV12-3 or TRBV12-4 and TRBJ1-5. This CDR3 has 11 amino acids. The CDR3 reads CASSLDQPQHF.

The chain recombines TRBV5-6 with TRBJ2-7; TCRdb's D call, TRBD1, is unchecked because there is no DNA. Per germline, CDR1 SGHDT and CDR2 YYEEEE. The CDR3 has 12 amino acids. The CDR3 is CASSIGQPEQYF.

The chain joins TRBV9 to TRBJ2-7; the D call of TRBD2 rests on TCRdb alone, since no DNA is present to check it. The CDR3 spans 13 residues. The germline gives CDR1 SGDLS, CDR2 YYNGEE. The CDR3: CASSVGLGYEQYF.

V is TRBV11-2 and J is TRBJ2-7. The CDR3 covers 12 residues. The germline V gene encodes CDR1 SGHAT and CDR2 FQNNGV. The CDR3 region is CASSSLYYEQYF.

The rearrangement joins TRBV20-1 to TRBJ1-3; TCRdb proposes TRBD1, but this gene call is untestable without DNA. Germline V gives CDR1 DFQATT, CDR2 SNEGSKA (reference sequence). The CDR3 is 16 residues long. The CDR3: CSAREGLGIPGNTIYF.

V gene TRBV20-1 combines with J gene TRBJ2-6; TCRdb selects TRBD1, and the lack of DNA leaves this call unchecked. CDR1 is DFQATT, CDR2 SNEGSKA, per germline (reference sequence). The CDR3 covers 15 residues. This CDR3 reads CSARFQGAGANVLTF.